These 29 T cell receptor beta chains were sequenced from one sample in a study of Graves' ophthalmopathy and Graves' hyperthyroidism (dated by TCRdb to the late 2010s). The data were produced on an Illumina HiSeq 2000. TCR beta CDR3 regions were amplified from RNA transcripts for repertoire sequencing. The first round of RT-PCR was done with HTBI primers and the Qiagen OneStep RT-PCR kit, and was followed by a second round of multiplex PCR, then size selection and purification. TCRdb reprocessing: public reads trimmed at Q25 with fastp, clones called with MiXCR, in-frame beta chains kept. Rows merge per CDR3 protein into single entries with the most common DNA and genes. Present in this sample are under 800,000 distinct CDR3 sequences, 22% of which were seen just once. The top ten clones comprise approximately 7% of the sample. Sequenced material: peripheral blood. Source of these receptors: a young woman with stable Graves' hyperthyroidism. Some clones in this sample may be carry-over from other donors' samples. Donor details come from another sample of the same person, matched by shared clones.

V and J are TRBV7-9 and TRBJ2-5; D may match TRBD1 or TRBD2 (5 bases each). The CDR3 runs to 14 residues. The germline gives CDR1 SEHNR, CDR2 FQNEAQ (reference sequence). V lost 4 bases to trimming and J lost 5 bases, with 14 bases between them. CDR3 in amino acids: CASSSRRGEETQYF. The CDR3 DNA reads TGTGCCAGCAGCTCTCGGAGAGGGGAGGAGACCCAGTACTTC.

V gene TRBV6-1 combines with J gene TRBJ2-7; D is ambiguous. The CDR3 is 12 amino acids. V lost 3 bases to trimming and J lost 4 bases, with 7 bases between them. CDR1 and CDR2 from the germline V gene are MNHNS and SASEGT. The CDR3 DNA reads TGTGCCAGCAGTGACGACCTATACGAGCAGTACTTC. Translating it yields CASSDDLYEQYF.

The J gene is TRBJ1-1, the V gene TRBV5-1; tentatively, D is TRBD1 (6 bases). Germline assignment: CDR1 SGHRS and CDR2 YFSETQ. CDR3 length: 16 residues. V was trimmed by 4 bases and J by 3 bases, leaving 19 bases between them. DNA of the CDR3: TGCGCCAGCAGCCGACTTATGCAGGGGACGCACACTGAAGCTTTCTTT. Translated, it gives CASSRLMQGTHTEAFF.

This clonotype was observed at least ten times. This rearrangement joins TRBV5-1 to TRBJ1-5; D might be TRBD1 (6 bases). Germline CDR1 SGHRS, CDR2 YFSETQ. The CDR3 sequence is 13 residues long. V was pared by 4 bases and J by 5 bases, with 10 bases between. The CDR3 spells CASSPGVDQPQHF. For the CDR3, the DNA is TGCGCCAGCAGCCCAGGGGTTGATCAGCCCCAGCATTTT.

The chain is built from TRBV11-2 and TRBJ1-1; D is uncertain. Trimming took off 3 bases at V and 0 bases at J, with 11 bases between the two ends. Germline V gene data show CDR1 as SGHAT and CDR2 as FQNNGV. This CDR3 spans 15 amino acids. CDR3 sequence: CASSFTFEMNTEAFF. The CDR3 DNA sequence: TGTGCCAGCAGCTTCACCTTCGAAATGAACACTGAAGCTTTCTTT.

In this sample, this clonotype turned up many times. This may be a read error: a much more frequent sequence differs by one nucleotide. The genes are TRBV20-1 and TRBJ2-2; perhaps TRBD1 as D (6 bases). Germline V gene data show CDR1 as DFQATT and CDR2 as SNEGSKA (reference sequence). The CDR3 is 15 amino acids. As DNA, the CDR3 is TGCAGTGCTAGGGCCGGGACAACGAACACCGGGGAGCTGTGTTTT. It encodes CSARAGTTNTGELCF.

The chain joins TRBV6-2 or TRBV6-3 to TRBJ2-7; D possibly corresponds to TRBD1 (7 bases). Trimming shortened V by 0 bases and J by 3 bases, and 21 bases separated the two germline ends. CDR3 length equals 18 residues. Germline V lookup: CDR1 MNHEY, CDR2 SVGEGT. CDR3 nucleotides: TGTGCCAGCAGTTACTCGTGGAGGGGGCGCCACCCGAACTACGAGCAGTACTTC. It yields the protein CASSYSWRGRHPNYEQYF.

Ten or more counts support this clonotype. This chain connects TRBV19 to TRBJ1-1; the match to TRBD1 covers 7 bases. This CDR3 comprises 15 residues. After removal of 5 bases from V and 4 bases from J, the junction contained 10 bases not matched to a gene. Germline assignment: CDR1 LNHDA and CDR2 SQIVND (reference sequence). CDR3 nucleotides: TGTGCCAGTAGTCCGCGACAGGGAGAGGTCACTGAAGCTTTCTTT. Protein sequence: CASSPRQGEVTEAFF.

This chain connects TRBV27 to TRBJ1-2; weak D call: TRBD1 (6 bases). This CDR3 region has 14 residues. V was trimmed by 0 bases and J by 7 bases, leaving 12 bases between them. Germline V gene lookup returns CDR1 MNHEY and CDR2 SMNVEV (reference sequence). The CDR3 is CASSLSPGAVGYTF. The CDR3 DNA reads as TGTGCCAGCAGTTTATCACCAGGGGCGGTTGGCTACACCTTC.

This clonotype showed up many times. The chain uses TRBV6-1 and TRBJ1-3; D remains ambiguous. The germline V gene encodes CDR1 MNHNS and CDR2 SASEGT. The length of the CDR3 is 13 residues. Trimming stripped 6 bases from V and 1 base from J, with 7 bases between. CDR3 nucleotides: TGTGCCAGCAGGACGAATTCTGGAAACACCATATATTTT. It translates to CASRTNSGNTIYF.

The V call is TRBV6-5, the J call TRBJ2-7; D could derive from TRBD1 or TRBD2 (6 bases each). Germline CDR1 and CDR2: MNHEY and SVGAGI. There are 16 residues in the CDR3. The V and J ends lost 0 bases and 2 bases respectively, with 14 bases between them. This chain's CDR3 is CASSYSSGAITYEQYF. The CDR3 DNA follows: TGTGCCAGCAGTTACTCGTCGGGGGCCATCACCTACGAGCAGTACTTC.

Points on this clonotype: The junction departs from the called germline gene at one end, perhaps through a read error. V is TRBV5-1 and J is TRBJ1-1, with unresolved D. The CDR3 totals 16 residues. The germline V gene encodes CDR1 SGHRS and CDR2 YFSETQ. The CDR3 is CASSPGQYVENTEACF. Written as DNA, the CDR3 is TGCGCCAGCAGCCCCGGTCAGTATGTCGAGAACACTGAAGCTTGCTTT.

This clonotype was detected many times. The V and J genes are TRBV19 and TRBJ1-1; TRBD1 aligns across 7 bases. Germline V gene sequence: CDR1 LNHDA, CDR2 SQIVND (reference sequence). The CDR3 sequence is 15 residues long. The J segment lost 7 bases and the V segment lost 0 bases, leaving 8 bases of the junction unmatched. The CDR3 is CASSIDGTATHEAFF. CDR3 bases: TGTGCCAGTAGTATAGACGGGACAGCTACTCATGAAGCTTTCTTT.

This clonotype was seen more than once but under ten times. The gene calls are TRBV28 and TRBJ1-5; 7 bases align to TRBD1. The CDR3 is 18 residues long. Germline V lookup: CDR1 MDHEN, CDR2 SYDVKM. J gave up 0 bases and V 6 bases, and 14 bases lay outside the gene matches. The CDR3 reads CASSSLIQGQDSNQPQHF. Written as DNA, the CDR3 is TGTGCCAGCAGCTCCCTTATCCAAGGACAGGATAGCAATCAGCCCCAGCATTTT.

V is TRBV28 and J is TRBJ1-5; D call uncertain. This CDR3 has 14 residues. Trimming took 4 bases from V and 6 from J, leaving 13 bases between them. Per the germline V gene, CDR1 is MDHEN and CDR2 is SYDVKM. The CDR3 DNA follows: TGTGCCAGCAGTTCACAACCGGGTATTCAGCCCCAGCATTTT. Translated: CASSSQPGIQPQHF.

This clonotype was counted many times. V is TRBV9 and J is TRBJ2-5; TRBD2 matches at 10 bases. This CDR3 spans 17 amino acids. Trimming at V came to 0 bases and at J to 2 bases, leaving 7 bases not matched to a gene. In germline, CDR1 is SGDLS, CDR2 YYNGEE. CDR3 loop: CASSVGRTSGVQETQYF. For the CDR3, the DNA is TGTGCCAGCAGCGTAGGAAGAACTAGCGGGGTTCAAGAGACCCAGTACTTC.

The chain recombines TRBV2 with TRBJ2-7; D call uncertain. Germline loops: CDR1 SNHLY, CDR2 FYNNEI. V was trimmed by 4 bases and J by 2 bases, leaving 12 bases between them. The CDR3 contains 14 residues. The CDR3 nucleotides are TGTGCCAGCAGTGGTTGGCGACCAACCTACGAGCAGTACTTC. Translated: CASSGWRPTYEQYF. The full variable domain, completed using reference TRBV2 and TRBJ2-7, is EPEVTQTPSHQVTQMGQEVILRCVPISNHLYFYWYRQILGQKVEFLVSFYNNEISEKSEIFDDQFSVERPDGSNFTLKIRSTKLEDSAMYFCASSGWRPTYEQYFGPGTRLTVT.

In this sample, this clonotype turned up many times. V is TRBV28 and J is TRBJ2-2; D perhaps matches TRBD2 (5 bases). Germline V CDR1 and CDR2: MDHEN, SYDVKM. This CDR3 has 16 residues. V gave up 7 bases and J gave up 3 bases, with 18 bases separating them. The CDR3 sequence: CASTTRDPVDTGELFF. CDR3 in DNA: TGTGCCAGCACCACCCGGGATCCCGTGGACACCGGGGAGCTGTTTTTT.

This clonotype was counted many times. This chain uses TRBV28 with TRBJ1-1, with D possibly TRBD1 on 5 matching bases. Trimming removed 6 bases from V and 10 bases from J, with 21 bases in between. The CDR3 covers 14 residues. Per germline, CDR1 MDHEN and CDR2 SYDVKM. The CDR3 coding sequence is TGTGCCAGCAGCCGGGACCGACGTCCTGACTCAGCTTTCTTT. This translates into CASSRDRRPDSAFF.

This clonotype was counted ten times or more. One end of the junction is discordant with germline, which a read error may explain. This chain joins TRBV3-1 and TRBJ1-1; D is ambiguous. The CDR3 contains 13 residues. Germline lookup yields CDR1 LGHDT and CDR2 YNNKEL (reference sequence). The CDR3 DNA follows: TGTGCCAGCAGTCAAGGAGGAGGTACTGAAGCTTTCTTT. Encoded protein: CASSQGGGTEAFF.

This clonotype was seen many times. The chain links TRBV30 to TRBJ1-6, with D possibly TRBD1 on 6 matching bases. Deletions cut 5 bases from V and 7 bases from J, with 9 bases between. Germline V gene data show CDR1 as GTSNPN and CDR2 as SVGIG (reference sequence). This CDR3 region has 12 residues. The CDR3 sequence: CAWYRVNSPLHF. The CDR3 region has the DNA TGTGCCTGGTACAGGGTGAATTCACCCCTCCACTTT.

This clonotype was seen many times. The chain uses TRBV6-5 and TRBJ2-7, with TRBD1 matching over 9 bases. J was trimmed by 3 bases and V by 2 bases; bases with no gene match: 5. The CDR3 runs 15 residues. CDR1 is MNHEY and CDR2 is SVGAGI in the germline V gene. Here the CDR3 reads CASSYATGGGYEQYF. CDR3 DNA sequence: TGTGCCAGCAGTTACGCTACAGGGGGCGGCTACGAGCAGTACTTC.

This clonotype was detected a few times. Germline and junction disagree at one end, which may indicate a read error. The J gene is TRBJ2-6, the V gene TRBV30, with D maybe TRBD1 (5 bases). Germline V gene data show CDR1 as GTSNPN and CDR2 as SVGIG (reference sequence). CDR3 length: 16 residues. This chain's CDR3 is CAWSRVGPSGANVLTF. The CDR3, as DNA: TGTGCCTGGAGTCGGGTAGGCCCCTCTGGGGCCAACGTCCTGACCTTC.

In this sample, this clonotype turned up many times. CDR3 in DNA: TGTGCCAGCAGACGGATCCGGGTAGGGGAGACCCAGTACTTC. Its translation: CASRRIRVGETQYF. The chain couples TRBV6-1 to TRBJ2-5; D is unclear. The V end lost 6 bases, the J end lost 5 bases, and 16 bases lay between the germline ends. The CDR3 loop spans 14 amino acids. Germline assignment: CDR1 MNHNS and CDR2 SASEGT.

This clonotype was detected only a few times. The chain recombines TRBV6-5 with TRBJ2-5, with D unresolved. Deletions cut 4 bases from V and 0 bases from J, with 6 bases between. Germline CDR1 reads MNHEY; CDR2 reads SVGAGI. This CDR3 is built from 13 residues. The CDR3 DNA sequence: TGTGCCAGCAGTTTAGTGAACCAAGAGACCCAGTACTTC. Residues: CASSLVNQETQYF.

This clonotype was counted only a few times. V gene TRBV3-1 combines with J gene TRBJ2-7, with D possibly being TRBD2 (6 bases). V lost 3 bases, J lost 6 bases, and 15 bases lay in between. Germline assignment: CDR1 LGHDT and CDR2 YNNKEL (reference sequence). The length of the CDR3 is 14 residues. In DNA, the CDR3 is TGTGCCAGCAGCCATACGACCACCGGGAGCGAGCAGTACTTC. Protein sequence: CASSHTTTGSEQYF.

V usage is TRBV6-5 and J usage is TRBJ2-5, with D possibly TRBD1 on 5 matching bases. CDR1 MNHEY and CDR2 SVGAGI come from the germline V gene. V was pared by 0 bases and J by 0 bases, with 8 bases between. The CDR3 is 15 amino acids. In DNA, the CDR3 is TGTGCCAGCAGTTACTCATCCAGGGACCAAGAGACCCAGTACTTC. Protein: CASSYSSRDQETQYF.

The V and J genes are TRBV7-9 and TRBJ1-6; D is unclear. This CDR3 has 15 residues. The V and J ends lost 1 base and 7 bases respectively, with 11 bases between them. Germline V lookup: CDR1 SEHNR, CDR2 FQNEAQ (reference sequence). CDR3 DNA sequence: TGTGCCAGCAGCTTAGGGGAGGGCTGGAATTCACCCCTCCACTTT. Protein: CASSLGEGWNSPLHF.

This clonotype was counted ten times or more. This CDR3 is CASSLLPFPSANTEAFF. Here the CDR3 DNA reads TGTGCCAGCAGTTTATTGCCATTCCCTTCGGCTAACACTGAAGCTTTCTTT. The chain links TRBV28 to TRBJ1-1; D remains unclear. The CDR3 has 17 amino acids. Germline values: CDR1 MDHEN, CDR2 SYDVKM. V lost 1 base and J lost 2, with 17 bases in between.